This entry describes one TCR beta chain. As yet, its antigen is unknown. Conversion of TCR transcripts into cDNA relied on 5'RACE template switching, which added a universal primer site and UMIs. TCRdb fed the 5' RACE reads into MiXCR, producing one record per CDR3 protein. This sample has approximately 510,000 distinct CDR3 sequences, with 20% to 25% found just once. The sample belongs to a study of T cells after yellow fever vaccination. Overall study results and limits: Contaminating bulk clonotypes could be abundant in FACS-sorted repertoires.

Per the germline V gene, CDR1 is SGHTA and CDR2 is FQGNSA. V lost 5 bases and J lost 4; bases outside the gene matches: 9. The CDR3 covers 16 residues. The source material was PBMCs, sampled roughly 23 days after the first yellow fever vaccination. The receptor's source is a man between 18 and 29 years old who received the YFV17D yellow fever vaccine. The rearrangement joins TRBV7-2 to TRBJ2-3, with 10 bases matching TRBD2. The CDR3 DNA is TGTGCCAGCAGCCGTCTGGGAGCGGGGGGGCCAGATACGCAGTATTTT. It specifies CASSRLGAGGPDTQYF.